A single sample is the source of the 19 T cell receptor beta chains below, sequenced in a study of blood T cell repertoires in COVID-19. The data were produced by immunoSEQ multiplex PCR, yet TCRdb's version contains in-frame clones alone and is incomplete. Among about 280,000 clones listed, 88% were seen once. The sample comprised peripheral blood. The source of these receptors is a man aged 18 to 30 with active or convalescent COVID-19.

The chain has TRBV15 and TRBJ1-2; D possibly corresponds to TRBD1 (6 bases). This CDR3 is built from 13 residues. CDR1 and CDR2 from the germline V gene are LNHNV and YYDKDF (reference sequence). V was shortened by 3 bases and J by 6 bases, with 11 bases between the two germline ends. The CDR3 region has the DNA TGTGCCACCAGCAGGACCGGGACACATGGCTACACCTTC. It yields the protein CATSRTGTHGYTF.

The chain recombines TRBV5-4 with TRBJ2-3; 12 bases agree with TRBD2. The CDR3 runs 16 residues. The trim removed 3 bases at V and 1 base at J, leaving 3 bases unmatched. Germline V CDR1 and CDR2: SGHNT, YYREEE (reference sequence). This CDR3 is CASSSLAGGGTDTQYF. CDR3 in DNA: TGTGCCAGCAGCTCCCTAGCGGGGGGGGGCACAGATACGCAGTATTTT. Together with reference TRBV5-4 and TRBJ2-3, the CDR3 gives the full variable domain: ETGVTQSPTHLIKTRGQQVTLRCSSQSGHNTVSWYQQALGQGPQFIFQYYREEENGRGNFPPRFSGLQFPNYSSELNVNALELDDSALYLCASSSLAGGGTDTQYFGPGTRLTVL.

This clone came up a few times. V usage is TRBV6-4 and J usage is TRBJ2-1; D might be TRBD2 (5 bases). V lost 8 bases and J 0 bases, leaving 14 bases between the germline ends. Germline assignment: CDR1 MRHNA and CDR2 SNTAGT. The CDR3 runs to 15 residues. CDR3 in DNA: TGTGCCAGCTCCGGACTGCCGAGCTCCTACAATGAGCAGTTCTTC. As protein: CASSGLPSSYNEQFF.

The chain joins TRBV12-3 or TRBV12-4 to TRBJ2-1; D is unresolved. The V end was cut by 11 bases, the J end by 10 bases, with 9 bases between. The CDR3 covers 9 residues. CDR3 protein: CARLGEQFF. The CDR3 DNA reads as TGTGCCCGGCTCGGGGAGCAGTTCTTC.

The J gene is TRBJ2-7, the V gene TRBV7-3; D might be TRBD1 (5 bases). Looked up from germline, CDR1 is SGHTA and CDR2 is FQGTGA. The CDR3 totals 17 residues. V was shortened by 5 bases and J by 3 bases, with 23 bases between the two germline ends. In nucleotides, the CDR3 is TGTGCCAGCAGCCCCTCATTGGGGCCGAACTTTTTCTACGAGCAGTACTTC. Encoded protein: CASSPSLGPNFFYEQYF. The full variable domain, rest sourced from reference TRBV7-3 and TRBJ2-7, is GAGVSQTPSNKVTEKGKYVELRCDPISGHTALYWYRQSLGQGPEFLIYFQGTGAADDSGLPNDRFFAVRPEGSVSTLKIQRTERGDSAVYLCASSPSLGPNFFYEQYFGPGTRLTVT.

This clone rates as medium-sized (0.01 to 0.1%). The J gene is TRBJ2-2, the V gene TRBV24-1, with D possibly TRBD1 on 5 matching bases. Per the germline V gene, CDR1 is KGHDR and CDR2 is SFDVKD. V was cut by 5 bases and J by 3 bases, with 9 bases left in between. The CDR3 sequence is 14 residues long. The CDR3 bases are TGTGCCACCAGTGCCACGACAGACACCGGGGAGCTGTTTTTT. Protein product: CATSATTDTGELFF.

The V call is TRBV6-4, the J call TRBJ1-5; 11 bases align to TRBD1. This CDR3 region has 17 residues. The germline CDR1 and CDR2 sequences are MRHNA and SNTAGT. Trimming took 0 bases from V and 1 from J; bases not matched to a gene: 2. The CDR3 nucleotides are TGTGCCAGCAGTGACTCAAGGGACAGGGGGAGCAATCAGCCCCAGCATTTT. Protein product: CASSDSRDRGSNQPQHF.

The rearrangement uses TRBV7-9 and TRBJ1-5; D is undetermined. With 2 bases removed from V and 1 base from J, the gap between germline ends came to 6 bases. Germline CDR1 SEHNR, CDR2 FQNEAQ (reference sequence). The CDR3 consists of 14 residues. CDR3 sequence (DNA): TGTGCCAGCAGCTTACCGGAGAGCAATCAGCCCCAGCATTTT. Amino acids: CASSLPESNQPQHF.

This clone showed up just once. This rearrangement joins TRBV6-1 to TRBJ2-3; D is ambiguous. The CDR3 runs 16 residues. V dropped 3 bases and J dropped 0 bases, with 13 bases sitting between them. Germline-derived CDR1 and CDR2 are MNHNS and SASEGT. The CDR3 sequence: CASSDGQRYSTDTQYF. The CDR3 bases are TGTGCCAGCAGTGATGGGCAGAGATATAGCACAGATACGCAGTATTTT.

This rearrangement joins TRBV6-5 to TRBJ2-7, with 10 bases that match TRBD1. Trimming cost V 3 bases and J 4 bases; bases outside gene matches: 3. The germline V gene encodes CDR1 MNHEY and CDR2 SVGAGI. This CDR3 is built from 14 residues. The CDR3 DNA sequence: TGTGCCAGCAGTTATACGGGACAGGGGTACGAGCAGTACTTC. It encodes CASSYTGQGYEQYF.

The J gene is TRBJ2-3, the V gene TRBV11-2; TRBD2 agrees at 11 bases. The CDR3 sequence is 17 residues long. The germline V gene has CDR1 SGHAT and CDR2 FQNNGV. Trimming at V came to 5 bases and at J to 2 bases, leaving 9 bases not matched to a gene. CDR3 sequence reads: CASSLRASGGITDTQYF. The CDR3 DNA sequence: TGTGCCAGCAGCCTAAGGGCTAGCGGGGGGATCACAGATACGCAGTATTTT. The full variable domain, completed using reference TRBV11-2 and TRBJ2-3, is EAGVAQSPRYKIIEKRQSVAFWCNPISGHATLYWYQQILGQGPKLLIQFQNNGVVDDSQLPKDRFSAERLKGVDSTLKIQPAKLEDSAVYLCASSLRASGGITDTQYFGPGTRLTVL.

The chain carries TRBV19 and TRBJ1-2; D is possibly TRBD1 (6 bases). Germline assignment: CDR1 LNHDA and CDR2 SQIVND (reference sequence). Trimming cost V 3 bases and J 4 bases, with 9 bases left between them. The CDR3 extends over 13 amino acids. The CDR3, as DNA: TGTGCCAGTAGTATCACAGGGTTCTATGGCTACACCTTC. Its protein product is CASSITGFYGYTF.

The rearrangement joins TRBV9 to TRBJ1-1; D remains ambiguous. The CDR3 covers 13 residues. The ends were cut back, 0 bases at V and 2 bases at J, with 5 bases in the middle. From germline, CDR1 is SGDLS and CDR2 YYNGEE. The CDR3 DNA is TGTGCCAGCAGCGTAGAGAGTAACACTGAAGCTTTCTTT. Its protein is CASSVESNTEAFF.

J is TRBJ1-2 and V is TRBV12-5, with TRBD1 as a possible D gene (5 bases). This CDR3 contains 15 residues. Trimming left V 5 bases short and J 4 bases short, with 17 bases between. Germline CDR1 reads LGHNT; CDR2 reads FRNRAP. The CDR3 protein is CASGPDGDSSYGYTF. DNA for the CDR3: TGTGCTAGTGGTCCCGACGGCGACAGTAGCTATGGCTACACCTTC. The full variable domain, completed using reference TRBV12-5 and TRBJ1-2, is DARVTQTPRHKVTEMGQEVTMRCQPILGHNTVFWYRQTMMQGLELLAYFRNRAPLDDSGMPKDRFSAEMPDATLATLKIQPSEPRDSAVYFCASGPDGDSSYGYTFGSGTRLTVV.

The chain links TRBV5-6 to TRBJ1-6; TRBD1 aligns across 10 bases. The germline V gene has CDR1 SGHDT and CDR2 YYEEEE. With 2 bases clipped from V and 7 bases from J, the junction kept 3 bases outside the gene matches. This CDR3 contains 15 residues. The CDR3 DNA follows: TGTGCCAGCAGCTTCCCGGGACAGGGGAATTCACCCCTCCACTTT. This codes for CASSFPGQGNSPLHF.

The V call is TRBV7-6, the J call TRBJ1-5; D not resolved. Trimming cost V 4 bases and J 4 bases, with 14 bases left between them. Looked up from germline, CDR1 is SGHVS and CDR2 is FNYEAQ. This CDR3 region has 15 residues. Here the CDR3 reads CASSSYLGLNQPQHF. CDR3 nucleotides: TGTGCCAGCAGCTCGTACCTGGGCTTAAATCAGCCCCAGCATTTT.

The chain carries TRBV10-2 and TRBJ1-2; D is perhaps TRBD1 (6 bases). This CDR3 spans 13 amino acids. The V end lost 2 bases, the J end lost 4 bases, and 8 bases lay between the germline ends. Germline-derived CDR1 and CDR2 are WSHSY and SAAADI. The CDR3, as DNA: TGCGCCAGCAGTGAGGGACAGCTCTATGGCTACACCTTC. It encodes CASSEGQLYGYTF.

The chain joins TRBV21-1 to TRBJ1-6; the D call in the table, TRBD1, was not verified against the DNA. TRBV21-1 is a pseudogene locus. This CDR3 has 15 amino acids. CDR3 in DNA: TGTGCCAGCAACCCACCGGCACAGAATAATTCACCCCTCCACTTT. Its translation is CASNPPAQNNSPLHF.

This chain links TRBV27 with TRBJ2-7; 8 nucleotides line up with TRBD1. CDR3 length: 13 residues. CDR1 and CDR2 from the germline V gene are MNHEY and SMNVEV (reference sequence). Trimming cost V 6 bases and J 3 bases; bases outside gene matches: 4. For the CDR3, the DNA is TGTGCCAGCAGGTCAGGGGGCAGCTACGAGCAGTACTTC. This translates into CASRSGGSYEQYF.